This T cell receptor beta chain was recorded in a study of PD-L1 blockade in urothelial cancer. Study-level background: Every 3 weeks, patients received intravenous atezolizumab 1,200 mg, beginning 2014. Blood analysis occurred 3 weeks (second dose) and 6 weeks after treatment start.

Trimming removed 3 bases from V and 4 bases from J, with 10 bases in between. The CDR3 totals 13 residues. CDR1 is SGHRS and CDR2 is YFSETQ in the germline V gene. Study outcomes and limitations: Tumor-associated blood clones were expanded more by durable-benefit patients at 3 weeks.

Synthetic templates analogous to TCR were spiked into all PCRs individually. Clones were sequenced by immunoSEQ multiplex PCR, and TCRdb holds only the in-frame ones, with some missing. Of tens of thousands of clones in the sample, more than 75% were seen once. Notes on this clone: Its matching antigen is unknown.

The TCR comes from a man in his 70s with urothelial cancer. Sample: PBMCs, taken around atezolizumab (anti-PD-L1) treatment. This sequence joins TRBV5-1 and TRBJ1-2; a possible D gene is TRBD1 (5 bases). The CDR3 bases are TGCGCCAGCAGCTCTGGGACTCTCTATGGCTACACCTTC. Amino acids: CASSSGTLYGYTF. Looking up the rest from reference TRBV5-1 and TRBJ1-2 gives the full variable domain: KAGVTQTPRYLIKTRGQQVTLSCSPISGHRSVSWYQQTPGQGLQFLFEYFSETQRNKGNFPGRFSGRQFSNSRSEMNVSTLELGDSALYLCASSSGTLYGYTFGSGTRLTVV.